The 9 T cell receptor beta chains reported below all come from one sample, sequenced in a study of regulatory T cells in long-lasting Graves disease. Time point specified: newly diagnosed GD, antithyroid drugs for less than 3 months. Preparation of the TCR library used RNA extracted from PBMCs. Arm-PCR of CDR3 regions and iRepertoire HTBI primers were used to build TCR beta libraries. MiXCR was run by TCRdb on the multiplex PCR reads, yielding one entry per CDR3 protein. The table shows about 380,000 distinct CDR3 sequences, with 15% occurring only once. Material: peripheral blood mononuclear cells (PBMCs), obtained at new diagnosis, from a patient treated with antithyroid drugs. The receptors originated from a female donor with Graves disease.

The chain carries TRBV27 and TRBJ1-6; D might be TRBD1 (6 bases). The V and J ends lost 2 bases and 7 bases respectively, with 21 bases between them. Germline CDR1 and CDR2: MNHEY and SMNVEV (reference sequence). The CDR3 spans 18 residues. The DNA of the CDR3 is TGTGCCAGCAGTTTAGAGAGACAGGCCTTTCTTCGGAATTCACCCCTCCACTTT. Its protein product is CASSLERQAFLRNSPLHF.

This clonotype was counted ten times or more. The rearrangement uses TRBV6-2 or TRBV6-3 and TRBJ1-5; possibly TRBD1 for D (6 bases). The CDR3 length is 16 residues. With 6 bases removed from V and 0 bases from J, the gap between germline ends came to 15 bases. In germline, CDR1 is MNHEY, CDR2 SVGEGT. The CDR3 loop reads CASRTKKDSSNQPQHF. In nucleotides, the CDR3 is TGTGCCAGCAGAACAAAAAAGGACAGTAGCAATCAGCCCCAGCATTTT.

This clonotype was counted many times. The gene calls are TRBV24-1 and TRBJ2-1; TRBD1 matches 7 bases. The CDR3 runs 19 residues. Trimming at V came to 4 bases and at J to 0 bases, leaving 14 bases not matched to a gene. Germline V gives CDR1 KGHDR, CDR2 SFDVKD. The CDR3 nucleotides read TGTGCCACCAGTGACCGCCGACAGGGATATTTTAGCTCCTACAATGAGCAGTTCTTC. Translation gives CATSDRRQGYFSSYNEQFF.

The chain links TRBV4-1 to TRBJ2-6; no reliable D call. Germline loops: CDR1 MGHRA, CDR2 YSYEKL. The germline V and J ends were trimmed by 8 bases and 2 bases, with 7 bases remaining between them. This CDR3 is 13 amino acids long. For the CDR3, the DNA is TGCGCCAGCGGATTCGCTGGGGCCAACGTCCTGACTTTC. Encoded protein: CASGFAGANVLTF.

This clonotype was seen more than once but under ten times. This sequence joins TRBV29-1 and TRBJ2-1, with a weak D call TRBD1 (6 bases). CDR3 size: 11 residues. Germline lookup yields CDR1 SQVTM and CDR2 ANQGSEA. Trimming pared 4 bases from V and 9 bases from J, leaving 10 bases between. CDR3 protein: CSVVTGIEQFF. The CDR3, as DNA: TGCAGCGTTGTGACAGGCATTGAGCAGTTCTTC.

This rearrangement joins TRBV5-4 to TRBJ2-3, with TRBD2 matching 9 bases. The J call may be mistaken, given a closer DNA end match to TRBJ2-5. There are 19 residues in the CDR3. The germline V gene has CDR1 SGHNT and CDR2 YYREEE (reference sequence). The CDR3 sequence: CASSLVRRGGQPFGETQYF. As DNA, the CDR3 is TGTGCCAGCAGCTTGGTGAGGCGGGGGGGGCAACCCTTTGGAGAGACCCAGTACTTC.

This clonotype has at least ten counts. The CDR3 reads CASSLTGISEAFF. The CDR3 coding sequence is TGCGCCAGCAGCTTGACAGGGATTTCTGAAGCTTTCTTT. This chain links TRBV5-1 with TRBJ1-1; TRBD1 might be the D (6 bases). CDR3 length equals 13 residues. The V gene's germline CDR1 is SGHRS and CDR2 YFSETQ. The ends were cut back, 1 base at V and 6 bases at J, with 10 bases in the middle.

The sample holds a few counts of this clonotype. A read error may be the cause here, since a much bigger clone is one base away. The V and J genes are TRBV7-3 and TRBJ2-7; 7 bases are shared with TRBD1. J gave up 3 bases and V 5 bases, and 10 bases lay outside the gene matches. The CDR3 has 15 amino acids. CDR1 and CDR2 from the germline V gene are SGHTA and FQGTGA. As DNA, the CDR3 is TGTGCCAGCAGCGCCACAGGGGAAGGGAGCTACGAGCAGTACTTC. Translated: CASSATGEGSYEQYF. The full variable domain, rest sourced from reference TRBV7-3 and TRBJ2-7, is GAGVSQTPSNKVTEKGKYVELRCDPISGHTALYWYRQSLGQGPEFLIYFQGTGAADDSGLPNDRFFAVRPEGSVSTLKIQRTERGDSAVYLCASSATGEGSYEQYFGPGTRLTVT.

The table lists this clonotype with many counts. The rearrangement joins TRBV11-2 to TRBJ1-2; D possibly corresponds to TRBD1 (6 bases). The length of the CDR3 is 14 residues. Deletions cut 5 bases from V and 4 bases from J, with 14 bases between. CDR1 is SGHAT, CDR2 FQNNGV, per germline. CDR3 amino acids: CASSTPDSFYGYTF. The DNA of the CDR3 is TGTGCCAGCAGCACCCCGGACAGCTTCTATGGCTACACCTTC. Full variable domain (remainder filled in from reference TRBV11-2 and TRBJ1-2): EAGVAQSPRYKIIEKRQSVAFWCNPISGHATLYWYQQILGQGPKLLIQFQNNGVVDDSQLPKDRFSAERLKGVDSTLKIQPAKLEDSAVYLCASSTPDSFYGYTFGSGTRLTVV.